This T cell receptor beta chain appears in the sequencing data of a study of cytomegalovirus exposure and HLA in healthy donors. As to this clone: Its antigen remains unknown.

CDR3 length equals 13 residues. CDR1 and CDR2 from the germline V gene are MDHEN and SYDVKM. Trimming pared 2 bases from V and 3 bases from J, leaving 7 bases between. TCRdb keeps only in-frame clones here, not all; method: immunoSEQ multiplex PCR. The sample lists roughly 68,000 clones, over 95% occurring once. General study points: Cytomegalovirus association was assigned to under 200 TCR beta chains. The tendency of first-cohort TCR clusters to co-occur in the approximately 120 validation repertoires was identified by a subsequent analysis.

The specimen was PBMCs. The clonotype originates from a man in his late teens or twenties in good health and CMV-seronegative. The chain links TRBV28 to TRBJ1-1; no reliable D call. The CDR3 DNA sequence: TGTGCCAGCAGTTTAGGGAGCCACACTGAAGCTTTCTTT. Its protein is CASSLGSHTEAFF.